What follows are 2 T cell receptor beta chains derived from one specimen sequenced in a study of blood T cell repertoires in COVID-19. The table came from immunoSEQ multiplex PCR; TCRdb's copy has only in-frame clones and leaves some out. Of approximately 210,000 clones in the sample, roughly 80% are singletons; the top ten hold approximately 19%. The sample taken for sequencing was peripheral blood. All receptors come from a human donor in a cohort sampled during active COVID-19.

The CDR3 region is CSVDSWGRGADDNEKLFF. CDR3 bases: TGCAGCGTTGATTCCTGGGGCAGGGGGGCAGATGACAATGAAAAACTGTTTTTT. This chain connects TRBV29-1 to TRBJ1-4; 7 nucleotides line up with TRBD1. Trimming at V came to 3 bases and at J to 5 bases, leaving 18 bases not matched to a gene. Germline CDR1 is SQVTM and CDR2 is ANQGSEA. The CDR3 loop spans 18 amino acids.

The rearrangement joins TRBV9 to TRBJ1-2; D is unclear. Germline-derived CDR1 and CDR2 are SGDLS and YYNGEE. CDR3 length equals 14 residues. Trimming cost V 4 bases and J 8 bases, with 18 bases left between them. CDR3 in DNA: TGTGCCAGCAGCCCGGGATATGAGTTACTCGGCTACACCTTC. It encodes CASSPGYELLGYTF.